Presented here are 11 T cell receptor beta chains from one specimen sequenced in a study of blood T cell repertoires in COVID-19. Some clones are missing from TCRdb's copy, which holds only in-frame ones; the method was immunoSEQ multiplex PCR. The sample shows over 150,000 clones, 75% to 90% of them seen only once. What was sequenced was PBMCs or T cells enriched from blood (not recorded which). These receptors were obtained from a woman aged 25 to 45 who had recovered from COVID-19.

The chain has TRBV12-3 or TRBV12-4 and TRBJ2-1, with TRBD1 identical over 9 bases. The V and J ends lost 5 bases and 12 bases, in that order; junction bases with no gene match: 8. This CDR3 has 13 amino acids. The chain's CDR3 is CASSIKQGARQFF. The CDR3 DNA follows: TGTGCCAGCAGTATAAAACAGGGGGCGCGGCAGTTCTTC.

The CDR3 DNA follows: TGTGCCAGCAGCCAAGATCTGGCGGGGACTGGAAACACCATATATTTT. Its translation is CASSQDLAGTGNTIYF. The chain carries TRBV14 and TRBJ1-3; D is uncertain. The CDR3 length is 16 residues. Trimming shortened V by 0 bases and J by 2 bases, and 11 bases separated the two germline ends. The germline gives CDR1 SGHDN, CDR2 FVKESK.

The V and J genes are TRBV5-5 and TRBJ1-1; tentatively, D is TRBD1 (6 bases). The CDR3 loop spans 17 amino acids. CDR1 and CDR2 (germline): SGHKS, YYEKEE (reference sequence). V was pared by 1 base and J by 4 bases, with 20 bases between. In nucleotides, the CDR3 is TGTGCCAGCAGCTTGACAGGGACGTCGGTTGCGAGCACTGAAGCTTTCTTT. Its translation: CASSLTGTSVASTEAFF. The variable domain in full, completed from reference TRBV5-5 and TRBJ1-1, reads DAGVTQSPTHLIKTRGQQVTLRCSPISGHKSVSWYQQVLGQGPQFIFQYYEKEERGRGNFPDRFSARQFPNYSSELNVNALLLGDSALYLCASSLTGTSVASTEAFFGQGTRLTVV.

The chain couples TRBV5-1 to TRBJ1-1, with D perhaps TRBD1 (5 bases). Trimming stripped 6 bases from V and 0 bases from J, with 12 bases between. The CDR3 totals 14 residues. Germline V CDR1 and CDR2: SGHRS, YFSETQ. In nucleotides, the CDR3 is TGCGCCAGCACCCCGACAGTCATGAACACTGAAGCTTTCTTT. Translated, it gives CASTPTVMNTEAFF.

A word on this clone: Within the sample, other DNA sequences also encode this same CDR3. The chain couples TRBV3-1 (or the pseudogene TRBV3-2) to TRBJ1-5; D call uncertain. CDR1 is LGHDT and CDR2 is YNNKEL in the germline V gene (reference sequence). The V end was cut by 1 base, the J end by 0 bases, with 10 bases between. This CDR3 region has 16 residues. In DNA, the CDR3 is TGTGCCAGCAGCCAAGGTCTCAGTTATAGCAATCAGCCCCAGCATTTT. Translating it yields CASSQGLSYSNQPQHF.

The genes are TRBV5-5 and TRBJ1-6; D gene uncertain. The CDR3 extends over 15 amino acids. The V end was cut by 1 base, the J end by 7 bases, with 12 bases between. CDR1 and CDR2 (germline): SGHKS, YYEKEE (reference sequence). In DNA form, the CDR3 reads TGTGCCAGCAGCTTGATGTTAACAGAAAATTCACCCCTCCACTTT. Translated, it gives CASSLMLTENSPLHF.

The V gene is TRBV7-3, the J gene TRBJ2-1; 9 nucleotides align to TRBD1. The J segment lost 2 bases and the V segment lost 3 bases, leaving 2 bases of the junction unmatched. The CDR3 runs 15 residues. Germline V gene data show CDR1 as SGHTA and CDR2 as FQGTGA. CDR3 sequence (DNA): TGTGCCAGCAGCTTCGGACAGGGGACCTACAATGAGCAGTTCTTC. This translates into CASSFGQGTYNEQFF.

This clone was seen once. This chain connects TRBV24-1 to TRBJ2-7; 8 nucleotides align to TRBD1. Germline V lookup: CDR1 KGHDR, CDR2 SFDVKD. The CDR3 loop spans 17 amino acids. Trimming removed 5 bases from V and 0 bases from J; junction bases left unmatched: 11. CDR3 in amino acids: CATSASGQGGFSYEQYF. The CDR3, as DNA: TGTGCCACCAGTGCCTCAGGACAGGGAGGATTCTCCTACGAGCAGTACTTC.

V is TRBV4-3 and J is TRBJ2-1, with D perhaps TRBD1 (5 bases). This CDR3 region has 15 residues. Germline values: CDR1 LGHNA, CDR2 YSLEER. The V end was cut by 0 bases, the J end by 4 bases, with 10 bases between. The CDR3 reads CASSQDVTAYNEQFF. The CDR3 DNA follows: TGCGCCAGCAGCCAAGATGTGACAGCATACAATGAGCAGTTCTTC.

This chain links TRBV2 with TRBJ1-2, with TRBD1 matching over 7 bases. The CDR3 runs 16 residues. Germline V lookup: CDR1 SNHLY, CDR2 FYNNEI. Germline trimming cut 3 bases from V and 2 bases from J; bases unmatched to any gene: 9. In DNA, the CDR3 is TGTGCCAGCAGTGATAGTTTGGCAGGGGGGAACTATGGCTACACCTTC. It yields the protein CASSDSLAGGNYGYTF.

The chain couples TRBV24-1 to TRBJ1-2, with TRBD1 matching 8 bases. The CDR3 length is 15 residues. Germline trimming cut 2 bases from V and 4 bases from J; bases unmatched to any gene: 5. Germline V CDR1 and CDR2: KGHDR, SFDVKD. CDR3 loop: CATSDSSQGAYGYTF. CDR3 bases: TGTGCCACCAGTGATTCCTCGCAGGGGGCCTATGGCTACACCTTC.